These 10 T cell receptor beta chains came from one sample sequenced in a study of T cells in Graves' hyperthyroidism and ophthalmopathy. Authors of the study amplified TCR beta CDR3 regions from RNA transcripts. Primed by the HTBI set, a first-round RT-PCR was run on the TCR CDR3. TCRdb re-analysed the multiplex PCR reads in MiXCR, keeping a single row per CDR3 protein. The sample lists 500,000 to 550,000 distinct CDR3 sequences; about 20% were seen once. Sequenced material: blood. Receptors were obtained from a man in his forties or fifties with Graves' ophthalmopathy.

This clonotype was found many times. This sequence joins TRBV7-8 and TRBJ1-3, with TRBD1 as a possible D gene (6 bases). The CDR3 contains 15 residues. The ends were cut back, 6 bases at V and 0 bases at J, with 12 bases in the middle. Germline V gene sequence: CDR1 SGHVS, CDR2 FQNEAQ. CDR3 bases: TGTGCCAGCAGACCTGACAGGATCTCTGGAAACACCATATATTTT. It yields the protein CASRPDRISGNTIYF.

In this sample, this clonotype turned up a few times. This sequence joins TRBV12-3 or TRBV12-4 and TRBJ2-5, with TRBD2 identical over 8 bases. There are 15 residues in the CDR3. Losses at the gene ends were 2 bases for V and 6 bases for J; bases not matched to a gene: 8. CDR3 DNA: TGTGCCAGCAGTTTAAGAGCGGGGGTTGTGAAGACCCAGTACTTC. Translated: CASSLRAGVVKTQYF.

This clonotype was found a few times. This may stem from a read error, because a much larger clone lies one nucleotide away. V gene TRBV27 combines with J gene TRBJ2-7; the D gene is possibly TRBD1 (6 bases). CDR1 MNHEY and CDR2 SMNVEV come from the germline V gene (reference sequence). With 2 bases removed from V and 2 bases from J, the gap between germline ends came to 7 bases. This CDR3 is built from 13 residues. CDR3 DNA sequence: TGTGCCAGCAGTTTAAAGGGGGCCTACGAGCAGTACTTC. Encoded protein: CASSLKGAYEQYF.

This clonotype was detected ten times or more. This rearrangement joins TRBV27 to TRBJ1-6; D may be TRBD1 (5 bases). The CDR3 loop spans 14 amino acids. Germline CDR1 reads MNHEY; CDR2 reads SMNVEV (reference sequence). The germline V and J ends were trimmed by 6 bases and 4 bases, with 10 bases remaining between them. The CDR3 bases are TGTGCCAGCAGGGAGGGACGGTATAATTCACCCCTCCACTTT. Translation: CASREGRYNSPLHF.

The V call is TRBV2, the J call TRBJ1-5; possible D gene TRBD1, 6 bases. V was pared by 8 bases and J by 5 bases, with 13 bases between. Per the germline V gene, CDR1 is SNHLY and CDR2 is FYNNEI. The CDR3 is 13 amino acids. The CDR3 region is CASSGDIDQPQHF. DNA of the CDR3: TGTGCCAGCTCGGGGGACATAGATCAGCCCCAGCATTTT.

The gene calls are TRBV30 and TRBJ2-7; 13 bases agree with TRBD2. CDR1 and CDR2 from the germline V gene are GTSNPN and SVGIG (reference sequence). V trimming: 1 base; J trimming: 7 bases; junction bases outside the gene matches: 13. The CDR3 totals 17 residues. The CDR3 loop is CAWSATRTSGSRGEQYF. The CDR3 DNA follows: TGTGCCTGGAGTGCCACCCGGACTAGCGGGAGCAGGGGGGAGCAGTACTTC.

This clonotype was found many times. The rearrangement uses TRBV18 and TRBJ1-2; the D is unclear. The CDR3 contains 13 residues. Germline V gene data show CDR1 as KGHSH and CDR2 as LQKENI. The ends were cut back, 8 bases at V and 0 bases at J, with 10 bases in the middle. The CDR3 loop reads CASHSPSNYGYTF. The CDR3 coding sequence is TGTGCCAGCCACAGCCCCTCTAACTATGGCTACACCTTC.

A few counts support this clonotype. V and J are TRBV4-3 and TRBJ1-2; D call uncertain. From germline, CDR1 is LGHNA and CDR2 YSLEER. V was cut by 0 bases and J by 3 bases, with 8 bases left in between. The length of the CDR3 is 14 residues. CDR3: CASSQERGYYGYTF. In nucleotides, the CDR3 is TGCGCCAGCAGCCAAGAGCGAGGATACTATGGCTACACCTTC.

This chain joins TRBV7-8 and TRBJ2-1; D not resolved. The germline V and J ends were trimmed by 0 bases and 7 bases, with 7 bases remaining between them. Looked up from germline, CDR1 is SGHVS and CDR2 is FQNEAQ. The CDR3 contains 13 residues. The CDR3 loop is CASSLAYGNEQFF. The CDR3, as DNA: TGTGCCAGCAGCTTAGCCTACGGGAATGAGCAGTTCTTC. Combining the CDR3 with reference TRBV7-8 and TRBJ2-1 gives the whole variable domain GAGVSQSPRYKVAKRGQDVALRCDPISGHVSLFWYQQALGQGPEFLTYFQNEAQLDKSGLPSDRFFAERPEGSVSTLKIQRTQQEDSAVYLCASSLAYGNEQFFGPGTRLTVL.

The chain recombines TRBV20-1 with TRBJ2-1; the D gene is possibly TRBD1 (6 bases). The CDR3 consists of 15 residues. Germline V gene sequence: CDR1 DFQATT, CDR2 SNEGSKA (reference sequence). With 3 bases removed from V and 4 bases from J, the gap between germline ends came to 16 bases. This CDR3 reads CSASPPGTLYNEQFF. In DNA, the CDR3 is TGCAGTGCTAGTCCTCCCGGGACATTATACAATGAGCAGTTCTTC.